The source of this T cell receptor beta chain is a study of OX40 agonist ivuxolimab in advanced cancers. As for the study in general: The dose-escalation cohort had hepatocellular carcinoma, melanoma, renal cell or head and neck cancer. A history of anti-PD-1, anti-PD-L1 or anti-CTLA-4 therapy was acceptable, and 40% to 45% had some. Overall study results and limits: Mean expanded clone counts were higher in CD8+ than CD4+ T cells.

Produced via immunoSEQ multiplex PCR; TCRdb's table is partial and in-frame only. The sample has around 18,000 clones; 87% are singletons. In regard to this clone: Its antigen is still unknown.

The receptor was derived from an adult with an advanced solid tumor such as melanoma, head and neck, liver or kidney cancer. The sequencing used CD4+ or CD8+ T cells sorted from blood, collected in a trial of the OX40 agonist ivuxolimab.

The CDR3 loop is CASSSSRGLVIWQFF. The CDR3 nucleotides read TGTGCCAGCTCATCTTCGAGGGGGCTGGTAATATGGCAGTTCTTC. This rearrangement joins TRBV18 to TRBJ2-1; 7 bases match TRBD1. Germline V gene lookup returns CDR1 KGHSH and CDR2 LQKENI. The V and J ends lost 5 bases and 12 bases, in that order; junction bases with no gene match: 16. This CDR3 region has 15 residues. Full variable domain (remainder filled in from reference TRBV18 and TRBJ2-1): NAGVMQNPRHLVRRRGQEARLRCSPMKGHSHVYWYRQLPEEGLKFMVYLQKENIIDESGMPKERFSAEFPKEGPSILRIQQVVRGDSAAYFCASSSSRGLVIWQFFGPGTRLTVL.